These 17 T cell receptor beta chains were all obtained from the same sample, sequenced in a study of shared T cell receptors in the human thymus. Libraries were prepared by immunoSEQ multiplex PCR; TCRdb keeps only in-frame clonotypes and omits some of them. The sample contains over 650,000 clones, about 89% of which appear only once. These records were also assigned to another study, of human thymus T cells.

Source material: thymocytes. Every receptor here comes from a boy younger than two with a congenital heart defect.

V is TRBV7-2 and J is TRBJ1-5; 7 bases map to TRBD1. CDR1 and CDR2 from the germline V gene are SGHTA and FQGNSA. This CDR3 is 15 amino acids long. The trim removed 5 bases at V and 2 bases at J, leaving 6 bases unmatched. In nucleotides, the CDR3 is TGTGCCAGCAGCCGAAGTGGGACAGGCAATCAGCCCCAGCATTTT. Protein product: CASSRSGTGNQPQHF.

J is TRBJ1-5 and V is TRBV7-6; D gene ambiguous. The CDR3 contains 14 residues. V lost 3 bases to trimming and J lost 7 bases, with 13 bases between them. The V gene's germline CDR1 is SGHVS and CDR2 FNYEAQ. CDR3 sequence: CASSFNGVDQPQHF. The DNA of the CDR3 is TGTGCCAGCAGCTTTAACGGGGTTGACCAGCCCCAGCATTTT.

The V gene is TRBV2, the J gene TRBJ2-5; TRBD2 agrees at 11 bases. Trimming took 8 bases from V and 0 from J; bases not matched to a gene: 2. The CDR3 is 14 amino acids. Germline values: CDR1 SNHLY, CDR2 FYNNEI. The DNA of the CDR3 is TGTGCCAGCGGACTAGCGGGCTACCAAGAGACCCAGTACTTC. It encodes CASGLAGYQETQYF.

V gene TRBV4-3 combines with J gene TRBJ2-5, with a possible D match to TRBD2 (7 bases). Germline CDR1 LGHNA, CDR2 YSLEER. V gave up 0 bases and J gave up 4 bases, with 18 bases separating them. CDR3 length: 17 residues. The CDR3: CASSQDTRGGHGETQYF. CDR3 nucleotide sequence: TGCGCCAGCAGCCAAGATACTAGGGGGGGACATGGAGAGACCCAGTACTTC.

The gene calls are TRBV27 and TRBJ2-1; 15 nucleotides align to TRBD2. The V gene's germline CDR1 is MNHEY and CDR2 SMNVEV (reference sequence). This CDR3 spans 16 amino acids. V lost 5 bases and J lost 8; bases outside the gene matches: 7. CDR3 bases: TGTGCCAGCAGTCCTTGGACTAGCGGGAGGGCCGATGAGCAGTTCTTC. The encoded protein is CASSPWTSGRADEQFF.

This sequence joins TRBV12-5 and TRBJ1-1, with TRBD1 matching over 7 bases. The CDR3 is made up of 14 amino acids. Germline V gives CDR1 LGHNT, CDR2 FRNRAP. With 6 bases clipped from V and 10 bases from J, the junction kept 14 bases outside the gene matches. CDR3 amino acids: CASGPDRITRGAFF. CDR3 sequence (DNA): TGTGCTAGTGGCCCGGACAGGATTACACGGGGAGCTTTCTTT.

This clone appeared a few times. The chain employs TRBV5-5 and TRBJ1-6, with no clear D. Germline CDR1 reads SGHKS; CDR2 reads YYEKEE (reference sequence). The CDR3 covers 13 residues. Trimming took off 0 bases at V and 14 bases at J, with 12 bases between the two ends. CDR3 in DNA: TGTGCCAGCAGCTTGGGCCGGGAAGGTTCCCTCCACTTT. This gives the protein CASSLGREGSLHF.

This clone was counted a single time. The genes are TRBV4-3 and TRBJ2-3; 7 bases line up with TRBD2. The V and J ends lost 1 base and 1 base, in that order; junction bases with no gene match: 8. The germline V gene encodes CDR1 LGHNA and CDR2 YSLEER. CDR3 length equals 17 residues. In DNA form, the CDR3 reads TGCGCCAGCAGCCAAGGAGGGCGGGGAGGGGGCACAGATACGCAGTATTTT. It is translated as CASSQGGRGGGTDTQYF.

J is TRBJ2-5 and V is TRBV15; 11 bases map to TRBD2. CDR1 is LNHNV, CDR2 YYDKDF, per germline (reference sequence). The CDR3 is made up of 17 amino acids. The V and J ends lost 0 bases and 11 bases, in that order; junction bases with no gene match: 14. Here the CDR3 reads CATSREGTSGNHFKQYF. CDR3 DNA sequence: TGTGCCACCAGCAGAGAGGGGACTAGCGGAAACCACTTTAAGCAGTACTTC. The complete variable domain, with remaining parts taken from reference TRBV15 and TRBJ2-5, reads DAMVIQNPRYQVTQFGKPVTLSCSQTLNHNVMYWYQQKSSQAPKLLFHYYDKDFNNEADTPDNFQSRRPNTSFCFLDIRSPGLGDTAMYLCATSREGTSGNHFKQYFGPGTRLLVL.

The chain carries TRBV18 and TRBJ1-1; 8 bases are shared with TRBD1. This CDR3 spans 15 amino acids. Germline V lookup: CDR1 KGHSH, CDR2 LQKENI. V was clipped by 5 bases and J by 3 bases; unmatched bases: 8. CDR3 DNA sequence: TGTGCCAGCTCAACGGACAGGGATCGCGACACTGAAGCTTTCTTT. Translated, it gives CASSTDRDRDTEAFF.

The genes are TRBV28 and TRBJ2-1, with D tentatively TRBD1 (5 bases). The CDR3 is made up of 19 amino acids. Germline loops: CDR1 MDHEN, CDR2 SYDVKM. V lost 6 bases and J 3 bases, leaving 27 bases between the germline ends. CDR3 bases: TGTGCCAGCAGCCTTCAGGGATCAGACTCCAACCTTAACTACAATGAGCAGTTCTTC. Protein sequence: CASSLQGSDSNLNYNEQFF.

This clone was found once. The genes are TRBV27 and TRBJ2-7, with D possibly matching TRBD1 (6 bases). In germline, CDR1 is MNHEY, CDR2 SMNVEV (reference sequence). This CDR3 contains 14 residues. With 1 base removed from V and 1 base from J, the gap between germline ends came to 8 bases. The CDR3 is CASSLLDSSYEQYF. The DNA for the CDR3 is TGTGCCAGCAGTTTATTGGACAGTTCCTACGAGCAGTACTTC.

The chain is built from TRBV27 and TRBJ2-7, with TRBD2 matching 10 bases. Germline CDR1 is MNHEY and CDR2 is SMNVEV (reference sequence). The CDR3 consists of 12 residues. CDR3 sequence: CASTSQLAGPWV. The CDR3 nucleotides are TGTGCCAGCACCTCCCAACTAGCGGGGCCCTGGGTC.

The rearrangement links TRBV28 to TRBJ1-5; no clear D gene. The V and J ends lost 3 bases and 10 bases respectively, with 22 bases between them. Germline CDR1 and CDR2: MDHEN and SYDVKM. The CDR3 consists of 16 residues. CDR3 sequence (DNA): TGTGCCAGCAGTTTTAGACCTGGGGAGGCCCCATCTCCCCAGCATTTT. This translates into CASSFRPGEAPSPQHF.

This clone has only one observation. V and J are TRBV4-3 and TRBJ2-1; 7 nucleotides align to TRBD2. The length of the CDR3 is 17 residues. V lost 3 bases and J lost 5; bases outside the gene matches: 13. Germline values: CDR1 LGHNA, CDR2 YSLEER. DNA of the CDR3: TGCGCCAGCAGCCATTTTTTGGTTGCGGGAGCAGACAATGAGCAGTTCTTC. Its translation is CASSHFLVAGADNEQFF.

The chain has TRBV19 and TRBJ2-1, with TRBD2 identical over 13 bases. Germline trimming cut 7 bases from V and 9 bases from J; bases unmatched to any gene: 9. Germline CDR1 reads LNHDA; CDR2 reads SQIVND (reference sequence). The CDR3 is 15 residues long. The CDR3 protein is CASTQLAGGLGEQFF. The CDR3 DNA sequence: TGTGCCAGTACCCAACTAGCGGGGGGGCTCGGTGAGCAGTTCTTC.

The genes are TRBV14 and TRBJ1-3; TRBD1 agrees at 10 bases. Trimming at V came to 5 bases and at J to 1 base, leaving 2 bases not matched to a gene. This CDR3 has 15 residues. CDR1 is SGHDN and CDR2 is FVKESK in the germline V gene. The CDR3 region has the DNA TGTGCCAGCAGCTCGGACAGGGGGTCTGGAAACACCATATATTTT. It yields the protein CASSSDRGSGNTIYF. Full variable domain (rest looked up from reference TRBV14 and TRBJ1-3): EAGVTQFPSHSVIEKGQTVTLRCDPISGHDNLYWYRRVMGKEIKFLLHFVKESKQDESGMPNNRFLAERTGGTYSTLKVQPAELEDSGVYFCASSSDRGSGNTIYFGEGSWLTVV.